This T cell receptor beta chain comes out of a study of T-cell reconstitution after alpha-beta-depleted transplantation in children. General study points: In patients about two months after transplant, alpha-beta T cells reportedly arose from several hundred expanded graft clones. Certain patients had high TCRbeta diversity at day 60, and it came from recipient T cells and thymic progenitors that survived.

As concerns this clonotype: Its antigen is currently unknown. At one end the junction does not follow the germline gene, possibly because of a read error.

This CDR3 has 12 amino acids. CDR1 is DFQATT and CDR2 is SNEGSKA in the germline V gene (reference sequence). It was with unique molecular identifiers that the TCRbeta library was prepared. Using its own MiXCR run on the PCR reads, TCRdb lists one record per CDR3 protein. Of about 300,000 distinct CDR3 sequences listed, over 9.5% are singletons. The chain combines TRBV20-1 with TRBJ1-5, with TRBD1 identical over 8 bases. Sequences were derived from PBMCs, sampled before TCRalphabeta/CD19-depleted stem cell transplant. The receptor comes from a boy younger than two with acute myeloid leukemia, due to receive a stem cell transplant. In DNA, the CDR3 is TGCAGTGCTTCAGGGGGCAAACAGCCCCAGCATTTT. It is translated as CSASGGKQPQHF.